The 22 T cell receptor beta chains below come from one sample, sequenced in a study of spatial heterogeneity in lung cancer. Time point given: sample taken at primary tumor resection. The study sequenced unsorted whole RNA from tumor, nontumor lung or frozen PBMC. From the 5' RACE reads, TCRdb called clonotypes with MiXCR, one entry per CDR3 protein. This sample has 9,000 to 13,000 distinct CDR3 sequences, with around 22% found just once. The sample in question was PBMCs, obtained at surgery. These receptor sequences come from a female donor with early-stage non-small cell lung cancer.

The chain joins TRBV29-1 to TRBJ1-1, with 9 positions matching TRBD1. V lost 6 bases to trimming and J lost 4 bases; unmatched junction nucleotides: 3. The germline V gene encodes CDR1 SQVTM and CDR2 ANQGSEA. The CDR3 spans 12 residues. In DNA form, the CDR3 reads TGCAGCGTACAGGGGGCGGCCACTGAAGCTTTCTTT. Translated: CSVQGAATEAFF. Full variable domain (outside the CDR3, taken from reference TRBV29-1 and TRBJ1-1): SAVISQKPSRDICQRGTSLTIQCQVDSQVTMMFWYRQQPGQSLTLIATANQGSEATYESGFVIDKFPISRPNLTFSTLTVSNMSPEDSSIYLCSVQGAATEAFFGQGTRLTVV.

This chain links TRBV11-2 with TRBJ2-5, with TRBD1 identical over 8 bases. This CDR3 has 15 residues. The germline CDR1 and CDR2 sequences are SGHAT and FQNNGV. Unmatched junction bases numbered 4, after V lost 0 bases and J lost 4 bases. CDR3 coding DNA: TGTGCCAGCAGCTTAGACAGGGGGCGAGGAGAGACCCAGTACTTC. It encodes CASSLDRGRGETQYF.

A remark on this clonotype: The junction departs from germline at one end; a sequencing error may be responsible. The chain recombines TRBV7-2 with TRBJ2-7; D remains ambiguous. Germline CDR1 is SGHTA and CDR2 is FQGNSA. CDR3 length: 15 residues. The CDR3 spells CASSNYRTASYEQYF. CDR3 bases: TGCGCCAGCAGCAATTATCGTACAGCTTCCTACGAGCAGTACTTC. The whole variable domain, remainder taken from reference TRBV7-2 and TRBJ2-7, is GAGVSQSPSNKVTEKGKDVELRCDPISGHTALYWYRQSLGQGLEFLIYFQGNSAPDKSGLPSDRFSAERTGGSVSTLTIQRTQQEDSAVYLCASSNYRTASYEQYFGPGTRLTVT.

This clonotype has just a few counts. This chain links TRBV6-6 with TRBJ2-1, with D unresolved. Germline V gene sequence: CDR1 MNHNY, CDR2 SVGAGI (reference sequence). Deletions cut 3 bases from V and 8 bases from J, with 11 bases between. The CDR3 totals 13 residues. CDR3 sequence reads: CASSYSAGHEQFF. The CDR3 DNA is TGTGCCAGCAGTTATTCGGCCGGTCATGAGCAGTTCTTC.

With respect to this clonotype: This clone may be a read error of a much larger clone one base away. The rearrangement links TRBV6-5 to TRBJ1-1; D is possibly TRBD1 (6 bases). Between the trimmed V and J ends, which lost 7 bases and 5 bases, there was a span of 20 bases. The CDR3 covers 15 residues. The germline CDR1 and CDR2 sequences are MNHEY and SVGAGI. CDR3: CASKHSGGARTEAFF. DNA for the CDR3: TGTGCCAGCAAACACTCGGGGGGGGCCAGGACTGAAGCTTTCTTT.

Judged by abundance, this clonotype is medium-sized (0.01 to 0.1%). The chain combines TRBV5-1 with TRBJ2-5, with D possibly being TRBD2 (6 bases). The CDR3 is 16 amino acids. Germline V gene lookup returns CDR1 SGHRS and CDR2 YFSETQ. V was shortened by 3 bases and J by 1 base, with 16 bases between the two germline ends. Here the CDR3 reads CASSSSPEGGQETQYF. The CDR3 nucleotides read TGCGCCAGCAGCTCAAGCCCGGAGGGCGGCCAAGAGACCCAGTACTTC.

The chain has TRBV10-3 and TRBJ2-3; D possibly corresponds to TRBD2 (5 bases). Trimming removed 8 bases from V and 2 bases from J, with 17 bases in between. CDR3 length equals 15 residues. Germline V gene lookup returns CDR1 ENHRY and CDR2 SYGVKD. The DNA of the CDR3 is TGTGCCATCGGTAGCGACTCACAAAACACAGATACGCAGTATTTT. Translation gives CAIGSDSQNTDTQYF.

This clonotype appeared a few times. This chain uses TRBV28 with TRBJ2-7, with D possibly matching TRBD1 (5 bases). CDR1 is MDHEN, CDR2 SYDVKM, per germline. With 5 bases removed from V and 5 bases from J, the gap between germline ends came to 13 bases. This CDR3 has 13 residues. The CDR3 bases are TGTGCCAGCAGTACCAAACCAGGGAACGAGCAGTACTTC. Protein product: CASSTKPGNEQYF.

A single count supports this clonotype. The gene calls are TRBV29-1 and TRBJ1-6; D uncertain. The CDR3 is 13 amino acids. CDR1 SQVTM and CDR2 ANQGSEA come from the germline V gene. V was pared by 4 bases and J by 3 bases, with 7 bases between. CDR3 residues: CSVAWDYNSPLHF. CDR3 sequence (DNA): TGCAGCGTTGCTTGGGACTATAATTCACCCCTCCACTTT.

About this clonotype itself: At one of its ends the junction is not consistent with the germline gene, which may arise from a read error. This chain joins TRBV27 and TRBJ1-5; D is unresolved. This CDR3 has 15 amino acids. Per germline, CDR1 MNHEY and CDR2 SMNVEV (reference sequence). This chain's CDR3 is CASRPGLVSNQPRHF. CDR3 nucleotide sequence: TGTGCCAGCAGACCCGGGTTGGTTAGCAATCAGCCCCGGCATTTT.

This clonotype turned up a few times. V is TRBV20-1 and J is TRBJ2-7, with 12 bases aligning to TRBD1. The trim removed 6 bases at V and 7 bases at J, leaving 16 bases unmatched. From germline, CDR1 is DFQATT and CDR2 SNEGSKA (reference sequence). The CDR3 contains 16 residues. The CDR3 loop reads CSAPRYAGQGAVEQYF. The CDR3, as DNA: TGCAGTGCCCCCCGATATGCGGGACAGGGGGCGGTTGAGCAGTACTTC.

This clonotype was detected many times. This chain connects TRBV7-9 to TRBJ2-2, with D unresolved. V was cut by 0 bases and J by 0 bases, with 5 bases left in between. The CDR3 sequence is 15 residues long. Germline CDR1 and CDR2: SEHNR and FQNEAQ (reference sequence). The CDR3 spells CASSLATSNTGELFF. CDR3 sequence (DNA): TGTGCCAGCAGCTTAGCGACTTCGAACACCGGGGAGCTGTTTTTT. Full variable domain (missing parts from reference TRBV7-9 and TRBJ2-2): DTGVSQNPRHKITKRGQNVTFRCDPISEHNRLYWYRQTLGQGPEFLTYFQNEAQLEKSRLLSDRFSAERPKGSFSTLEIQRTEQGDSAMYLCASSLATSNTGELFFGEGSRLTVL.

This clonotype was counted at least ten times. The chain recombines TRBV7-6 with TRBJ2-7; 8 nucleotides align to TRBD2. The trim removed 5 bases at V and 0 bases at J, leaving 12 bases unmatched. Germline loops: CDR1 SGHVS, CDR2 FNYEAQ. The CDR3 runs 17 residues. DNA of the CDR3: TGTGCCAGCAGCCCGCACATTAGCGGGAAGGGCTCCTACGAGCAGTACTTC. It encodes CASSPHISGKGSYEQYF.

This chain links TRBV7-9 with TRBJ2-7; 9 bases fit TRBD1. CDR1 is SEHNR and CDR2 is FQNEAQ in the germline V gene (reference sequence). J was trimmed by 2 bases and V by 5 bases; bases with no gene match: 4. The CDR3 consists of 14 residues. The CDR3 region is CASSPRTGAYEQYF. In DNA form, the CDR3 reads TGTGCCAGCAGCCCAAGGACAGGGGCCTACGAGCAGTACTTC.

The chain employs TRBV7-2 and TRBJ2-3; possibly TRBD1 for D (6 bases). Germline V CDR1 and CDR2: SGHTA, FQGNSA. V lost 5 bases and J 4 bases, leaving 10 bases between the germline ends. CDR3 length: 13 amino acids. CDR3 loop: CASSPTGSDTQYF. The CDR3 coding sequence is TGTGCCAGCAGCCCAACAGGGTCAGATACGCAGTATTTT.

This clonotype was counted a few times. The V gene is TRBV20-1, the J gene TRBJ2-3; 8 bases are a match to TRBD2. The CDR3 sequence is 15 residues long. The germline V gene encodes CDR1 DFQATT and CDR2 SNEGSKA (reference sequence). Trimming removed 0 bases from V and 4 bases from J; junction bases left unmatched: 6. Here the CDR3 reads CSARDNWREADTQYF. CDR3 DNA: TGCAGTGCTAGAGATAATTGGCGGGAGGCAGATACGCAGTATTTT.

This chain joins TRBV20-1 and TRBJ2-2, with 11 bases lining up with TRBD2. Unmatched junction bases numbered 4, after V lost 7 bases and J lost 6 bases. The germline V gene encodes CDR1 DFQATT and CDR2 SNEGSKA (reference sequence). This CDR3 region has 13 residues. CDR3 nucleotides: TGCAGTGTTAGCGGGAGGGGGCCCGGGGAGCTGTTTTTT. It is translated as CSVSGRGPGELFF.

This clonotype occurred a few times. This sequence joins TRBV23-1 and TRBJ2-1; TRBD2 is a possible D gene (5 bases). TRBV23-1 falls under the ORF class, with uncertain function. Trimming pared 5 bases from V and 0 bases from J, leaving 17 bases between. CDR3 length: 17 amino acids. CDR3: CASSEGIVGSSYNEQFF. The CDR3, as DNA: TGCGCCAGCAGTGAGGGCATTGTCGGCAGCTCCTACAATGAGCAGTTCTTC.

This clonotype qualifies as medium-sized. V is TRBV4-2 and J is TRBJ1-1, with D tentatively TRBD1 (5 bases). The germline V gene encodes CDR1 LGHNA and CDR2 YNFKEQ. The CDR3 consists of 15 residues. V was clipped by 0 bases and J by 5 bases, with 13 bases between them. Written as DNA, the CDR3 is TGTGCCAGCAGCCAAGATGGGACGGACGAGACTGAAGCTTTCTTT. Protein product: CASSQDGTDETEAFF.

The J gene is TRBJ2-7, the V gene TRBV2; D may match TRBD1 or TRBD2 (5 bases each). The length of the CDR3 is 12 residues. Germline lookup yields CDR1 SNHLY and CDR2 FYNNEI. The V gene lost 7 bases and the J gene lost 5 bases, with 12 bases spanning the gap. The CDR3 coding sequence is TGTGCCAGCAACCGGGACGTCGACGAGCAGTACTTC. Amino acids: CASNRDVDEQYF. Combining the CDR3 with reference TRBV2 and TRBJ2-7 gives the whole variable domain EPEVTQTPSHQVTQMGQEVILRCVPISNHLYFYWYRQILGQKVEFLVSFYNNEISEKSEIFDDQFSVERPDGSNFTLKIRSTKLEDSAMYFCASNRDVDEQYFGPGTRLTVT.

This clonotype has more than one count but fewer than ten. The chain employs TRBV10-1 and TRBJ1-2; D uncertain. Trimming shortened V by 5 bases and J by 6 bases, and 19 bases separated the two germline ends. Germline V gives CDR1 WNHNN, CDR2 SYGVQD (reference sequence). CDR3 length: 15 residues. The CDR3 protein is CASSSRTDGGDGYTF. The CDR3 nucleotides read TGCGCCAGCAGTTCCCGGACCGATGGCGGGGATGGCTACACCTTC.

J is TRBJ1-6 and V is TRBV20-1, with 7 positions matching TRBD1. Germline trimming cut 2 bases from V and 5 bases from J; bases unmatched to any gene: 6. The germline V gene has CDR1 DFQATT and CDR2 SNEGSKA (reference sequence). There are 15 residues in the CDR3. This CDR3 is CSARPGTADNSPLHF. Written as DNA, the CDR3 is TGCAGTGCTAGACCCGGGACAGCAGATAATTCACCCCTCCACTTT.